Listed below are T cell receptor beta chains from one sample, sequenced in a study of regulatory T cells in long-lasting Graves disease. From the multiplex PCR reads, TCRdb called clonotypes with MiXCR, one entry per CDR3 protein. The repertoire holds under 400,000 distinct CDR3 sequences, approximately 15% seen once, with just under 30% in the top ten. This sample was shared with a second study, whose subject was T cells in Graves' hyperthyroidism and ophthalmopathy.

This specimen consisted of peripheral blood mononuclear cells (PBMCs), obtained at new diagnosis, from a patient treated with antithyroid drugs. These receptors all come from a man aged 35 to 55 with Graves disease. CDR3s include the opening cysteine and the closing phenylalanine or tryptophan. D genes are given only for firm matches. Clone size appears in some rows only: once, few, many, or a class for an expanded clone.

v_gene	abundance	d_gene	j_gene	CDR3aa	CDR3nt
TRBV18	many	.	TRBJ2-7	CASSKDNYEQYF	TGTGCCAGCTCAAAGGACAACTACGAGCAGTACTTC
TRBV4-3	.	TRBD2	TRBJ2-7	CASSQGLADGFSYEQYF	TGCGCCAGCAGCCAAGGACTAGCGGACGGGTTCTCCTACGAGCAGTACTTC
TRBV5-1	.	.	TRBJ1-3	CASSLGPGRLSGNTIYF	TGCGCCAGCAGCTTGGGACCTGGACGGCTCTCTGGAAACACCATATATTTT
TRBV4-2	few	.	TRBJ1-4	CASSLEGGATNEKLFF	TGTGCCAGCAGCCTCGAGGGTGGTGCAACTAATGAAAAACTGTTTTTT
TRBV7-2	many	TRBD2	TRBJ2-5	CASSLKRGGRETQYF	TGTGCCAGCAGCTTAAAGCGGGGGGGCCGTGAGACCCAGTACTTC
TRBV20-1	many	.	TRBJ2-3	CSASGSNTDTQYF	TGCAGTGCCTCTGGGTCGAACACAGATACGCAGTATTTT
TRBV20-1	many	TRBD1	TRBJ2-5	CSASLQGAGETQYF	TGCAGTGCTAGTCTACAGGGGGCTGGGGAGACCCAGTACTTC
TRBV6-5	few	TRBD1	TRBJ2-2	CASSLRQGVTGELFF	TGTGCCAGCAGTTTAAGACAGGGGGTCACCGGGGAGCTGTTTTTT
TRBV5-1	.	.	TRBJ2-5	CASKTGGEETQYF	TGCGCCAGCAAAACGGGGGGCGAAGAGACCCAGTACTTC
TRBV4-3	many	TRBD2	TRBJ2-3	CASSQDHGRGDTQYF	TGCGCCAGCAGCCAAGATCACGGGCGGGGGGATACGCAGTATTTT
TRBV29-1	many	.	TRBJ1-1	CSARSGQTEAFF	TGCAGCGCCCGGTCGGGACAAACTGAAGCTTTCTTT
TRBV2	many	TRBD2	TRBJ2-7	CASRNEAGISYEQYF	TGTGCCAGCAGAAACGAAGCGGGGATCTCCTACGAGCAGTACTTC
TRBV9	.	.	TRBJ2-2	CASSVDRDLNTGELFF	TGTGCCAGCAGCGTAGATCGGGATTTGAACACCGGGGAGCTGTTTTTT
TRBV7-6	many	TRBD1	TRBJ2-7	CASSLVGGPTYEQYF	TGTGCCAGCAGCTTAGTAGGGGGCCCTACCTACGAGCAGTACTTC
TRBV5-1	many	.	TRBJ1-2	CASSLESSIYGYTF	TGTGCCAGCAGCTTGGAATCGAGCATCTATGGCTACACCTTC
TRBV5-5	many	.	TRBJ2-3	CASSFYRDTQYF	TGTGCCAGCAGCTTTTACAGAGATACGCAGTATTTT
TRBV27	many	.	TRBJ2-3	CASSLRRGGEGTQYF	TGTGCCAGCAGTTTACGTAGGGGGGGAGAAGGTACGCAGTATTTT
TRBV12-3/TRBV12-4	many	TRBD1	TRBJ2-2	CASSGDRLITGELFF	TGTGCCAGCAGTGGGGACAGGTTGATAACCGGGGAGCTGTTTTTT
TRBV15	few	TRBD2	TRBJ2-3	CATSRGLAPDTQYF	TGTGCCACCAGCAGAGGACTAGCCCCAGATACGCAGTATTTT